Listed below are T cell receptor beta chains from one sample, sequenced in a study of human T cells and chemical hapten exposure. Using its own MiXCR run on the RACE reads, TCRdb lists one record per CDR3 protein. Among roughly 380,000 distinct CDR3 sequences listed, 4.5% to 6% were seen once. Sequencing was performed on whole blood, taken in connection with sensitization to the hapten diphenylcyclopropenone (DPC). Receptors originate from a woman in her fifties or sixties with alopecia areata. Some clones in this sample may be carry-over from other donors' samples. The CDR3 runs from the conserved cysteine through the conserved F or W. A D gene is named only where the DNA matches it firmly. Expanded clones are given a class, and other clones once, few, many or no size at all.

CDR3 protein	CDR3 DNA	D gene	clone size	V gene	J gene
CASSFGPQMNTEAFF	TGTGCCAGCAGTTTCGGGCCTCAAATGAACACTGAAGCTTTCTTT	.	many	TRBV12-3/TRBV12-4	TRBJ1-1
CASSPTSGTPSSTDTQYF	TGTGCCAGCTCGCCGACTAGCGGGACTCCATCTAGCACAGATACGCAGTATTTT	TRBD2	many	TRBV18	TRBJ2-3
CASSFPGQGARNTQYF	TGTGCCAGCAGCTTTCCGGGACAGGGGGCAAGAAATACGCAGTATTTT	TRBD1	few	TRBV7-2	TRBJ2-3
CASSPGTGGTGELFF	TGTGCCAGCAGCCCCGGGACGGGGGGCACCGGGGAGCTGTTTTTT	TRBD2	many	TRBV3-1	TRBJ2-2
CASSQQSPEAFF	TGTGCCAGCTCACAACAGTCCCCTGAAGCTTTCTTT	.	many	TRBV18	TRBJ1-1
CASSGGANNEQFF	TGTGCCAGCAGCGGGGGGGCAAACAATGAGCAGTTCTTC	.	.	TRBV9	TRBJ2-1
CASSLAGASGSTDTQYF	TGCGCCAGCAGCTTGGCGGGAGCTAGCGGGAGTACAGATACGCAGTATTTT	TRBD2	many	TRBV5-1	TRBJ2-3
CASSGTSSYEQYF	TGTGCCAGCAGTGGGACTAGCAGCTACGAGCAGTACTTC	TRBD2	.	TRBV7-2	TRBJ2-7
CASSSYTGTYEQYF	TGTGCCAGCAGCTCTTACACAGGGACGTACGAGCAGTACTTC	.	many	TRBV11-2	TRBJ2-7
CASSQGLQREGFSYEQYF	TGTGCCAGCAGCCAAGGTCTCCAGCGGGAGGGTTTCTCCTACGAGCAGTACTTC	TRBD2	.	TRBV4-2	TRBJ2-7
CSGGTSYEQYF	TGCAGCGGGGGGACTAGCTACGAGCAGTACTTC	TRBD2	.	TRBV29-1	TRBJ2-7
CASSLSGRRYF	TGTGCCAGCAGCTTATCCGGACGCCGGTACTTC	.	many	TRBV7-2	TRBJ2-7
CASSVVSVGQEINTEAFF	TGTGCCAGCAGCGTAGTGTCCGTCGGGCAGGAGATAAACACTGAAGCTTTCTTT	.	many	TRBV9	TRBJ1-1
CASSPTRTSLEQFF	TGTGCCAGCTCACCTACCCGGACTAGCCTTGAGCAGTTCTTC	TRBD2	many	TRBV18	TRBJ2-1
CASSLIGQGMGDTDTQYF	TGTGCCAGCAGTTTAATTGGACAGGGCATGGGTGATACAGATACGCAGTATTTT	TRBD1	.	TRBV28	TRBJ2-3
CASRNRDTQYF	TGTGCCAGCAGGAATAGGGATACGCAGTATTTT	.	many	TRBV6-6	TRBJ2-3
CASSPRQGGKDTQYF	TGTGCCAGCAGTCCTCGACAGGGGGGTAAAGATACGCAGTATTTT	TRBD1	few	TRBV12-3/TRBV12-4	TRBJ2-3
CACLRGENTEAFF	TGTGCCTGCCTCCGGGGGGAGAACACTGAAGCTTTCTTT	.	few	TRBV30	TRBJ1-1
CASSYYGSGAGAGSYNEQFF	TGTGCCAGCAGTTACTACGGTTCGGGGGCGGGAGCGGGATCCTACAATGAGCAGTTCTTC	.	few	TRBV6-5	TRBJ2-1
CASSPTSQGALYGYTF	TGTGCCAGCTCACCAACCTCCCAGGGGGCACTCTATGGCTACACCTTC	TRBD1	few	TRBV18	TRBJ1-2
CASSYWREAGQETQYF	TGTGCCAGCAGTTACTGGAGAGAGGCGGGCCAAGAGACCCAGTACTTC	.	few	TRBV6-5	TRBJ2-5
CASSALTGGRGAGTDTQYF	TGTGCCAGCAGTGCCCTAACAGGGGGCAGGGGCGCCGGCACAGATACGCAGTATTTT	TRBD1	many	TRBV2	TRBJ2-3
CASSPGGGRDTQYF	TGCGCCAGCTCCCCGGGGGGCGGGAGGGATACGCAGTATTTT	TRBD2	many	TRBV4-3	TRBJ2-3
CASSVGPPFNSPLHF	TGTGCCAGCAGCGTAGGACCGCCCTTTAATTCACCCCTCCACTTT	.	few	TRBV9	TRBJ1-6
CASSLQGRGGTTDTQYF	TGCGCCAGCAGCTTGCAGGGACGGGGAGGGACCACAGATACGCAGTATTTT	TRBD2	.	TRBV5-1	TRBJ2-3
CASSQLHNEQFF	TGTGCCAGCAGCCAACTTCACAATGAGCAGTTCTTC	.	many	TRBV3-1	TRBJ2-1
CASSTRTGSSYEQYF	TGTGCCAGCAGTACCCGGACGGGGAGCTCCTACGAGCAGTACTTC	.	.	TRBV6-5	TRBJ2-7
CSVVLSYEQYF	TGCAGCGTTGTGCTCTCCTACGAGCAGTACTTC	.	many	TRBV29-1	TRBJ2-7
CASSQRENQPQHF	TGCGCCAGCAGCCAGAGGGAAAATCAGCCCCAGCATTTT	.	few	TRBV4-1	TRBJ1-5
CASSYGQSPYNEQFF	TGTGCCAGCAGCTACGGACAGTCCCCCTACAATGAGCAGTTCTTC	.	many	TRBV5-6	TRBJ2-1
CASSLSPGGTDTQYF	TGTGCCAGCAGTTTATCTCCGGGAGGCACAGATACGCAGTATTTT	.	many	TRBV27	TRBJ2-3
CASSEPGQGNYGYTF	TGTGCCAGCAGTGAACCGGGACAGGGTAACTATGGCTACACCTTC	TRBD1	.	TRBV25-1	TRBJ1-2
CAWSLDMQYF	TGTGCCTGGTCTTTAGATATGCAGTATTTT	.	once	TRBV30	TRBJ2-3
CASSLNGLNTEAFF	TGTGCCAGCAGCTTAAATGGATTGAACACTGAAGCTTTCTTT	.	.	TRBV7-2	TRBJ1-1
CASRYDPGLRNTGELFF	TGTGCCAGCAGATACGATCCGGGACTGAGGAACACCGGGGAGCTGTTTTTT	.	many	TRBV11-3	TRBJ2-2
CASSFFGGWTEAFF	TGTGCCAGCAGTTTTTTTGGGGGGTGGACTGAAGCTTTCTTT	.	many	TRBV28	TRBJ1-1
CASSAGQGARDTQYF	TGTGCCAGCAGCGCGGGACAGGGGGCCAGAGATACGCAGTATTTT	TRBD1	many	TRBV7-9	TRBJ2-3
CASSSNIGVGYTF	TGTGCCAGCAGTTCCAATATTGGGGTCGGCTACACCTTC	.	many	TRBV12-3/TRBV12-4	TRBJ1-2
CASSLAYRGSEAFF	TGTGCCAGCAGCTTAGCTTACAGAGGCTCTGAAGCTTTCTTT	.	many	TRBV7-2	TRBJ1-1
CSARSEHVVSGNTIYF	TGCAGTGCTAGGTCGGAACACGTCGTCTCTGGAAACACCATATATTTT	.	few	TRBV20-1	TRBJ1-3
CASSLEAQYF	TGTGCCAGCAGTTTAGAAGCGCAGTATTTT	.	many	TRBV12-3/TRBV12-4	TRBJ2-3
CASSRTVVFEQYF	TGTGCCAGCAGCCGGACCGTCGTTTTCGAGCAGTACTTC	.	.	TRBV3-1	TRBJ2-7
CASSSRGAAGTDTQYF	TGTGCCAGCAGTTCCCGGGGGGCGGCGGGGACAGATACGCAGTATTTT	.	many	TRBV12-3/TRBV12-4	TRBJ2-3
CSVRDTLAKNIQYF	TGCAGCGTGCGTGATACTCTAGCCAAAAACATTCAGTACTTC	.	many	TRBV29-1	TRBJ2-4
CASRAGAGELFF	TGTGCCAGCAGAGCGGGGGCCGGGGAGCTGTTTTTT	TRBD2	few	TRBV12-3/TRBV12-4	TRBJ2-2
CASSVAQGQPQHF	TGCGCCAGCAGCGTGGCACAGGGTCAGCCCCAGCATTTT	.	.	TRBV5-1	TRBJ1-5
CASSLPGGRGYTF	TGTGCCAGCAGCCTACCAGGGGGCCGTGGCTACACCTTC	TRBD1	many	TRBV7-3	TRBJ1-2
CSVKTGNRDTIYF	TGCAGCGTTAAAACAGGGAATAGGGACACCATATATTTT	.	many	TRBV29-1	TRBJ1-3
CASSLNIGQNTEAFF	TGTGCCAGCAGCTTAAATATTGGCCAGAACACTGAAGCTTTCTTT	.	.	TRBV11-2	TRBJ1-1
CASRIDRSSSYEQYF	TGTGCCAGCAGAATCGACAGGAGCAGCTCCTACGAGCAGTACTTC	.	.	TRBV2	TRBJ2-7
CASSTTTGLAGPHNEQFF	TGTGCCAGCTCAACCACGACAGGTTTAGCGGGCCCCCACAATGAGCAGTTCTTC	.	many	TRBV18	TRBJ2-1